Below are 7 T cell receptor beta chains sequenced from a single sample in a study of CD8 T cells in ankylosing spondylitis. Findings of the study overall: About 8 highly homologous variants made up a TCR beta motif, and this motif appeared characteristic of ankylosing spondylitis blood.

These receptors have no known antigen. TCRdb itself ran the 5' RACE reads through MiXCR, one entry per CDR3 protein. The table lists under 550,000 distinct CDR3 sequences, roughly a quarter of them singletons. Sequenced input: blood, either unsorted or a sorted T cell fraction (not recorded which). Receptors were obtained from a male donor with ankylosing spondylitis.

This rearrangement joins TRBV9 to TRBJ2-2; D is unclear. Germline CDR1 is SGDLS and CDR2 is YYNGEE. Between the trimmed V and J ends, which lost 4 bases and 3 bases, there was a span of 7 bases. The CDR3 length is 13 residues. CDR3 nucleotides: TGTGCCAGCAGCCCCGAAGACACCGGGGAGCTGTTTTTT. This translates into CASSPEDTGELFF.

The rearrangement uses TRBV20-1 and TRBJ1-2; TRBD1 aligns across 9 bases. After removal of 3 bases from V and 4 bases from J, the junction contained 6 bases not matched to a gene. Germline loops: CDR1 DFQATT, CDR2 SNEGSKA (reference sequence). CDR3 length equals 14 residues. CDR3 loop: CSASVQGASYGYTF. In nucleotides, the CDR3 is TGCAGTGCTAGTGTACAGGGGGCCTCCTATGGCTACACCTTC.

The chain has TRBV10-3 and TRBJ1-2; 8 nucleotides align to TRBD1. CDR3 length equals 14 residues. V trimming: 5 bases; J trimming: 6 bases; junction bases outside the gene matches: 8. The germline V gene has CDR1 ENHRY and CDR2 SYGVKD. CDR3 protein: CAISSDRESDGYTF. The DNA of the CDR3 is TGTGCCATCAGTTCGGACAGGGAGAGCGATGGCTACACCTTC.

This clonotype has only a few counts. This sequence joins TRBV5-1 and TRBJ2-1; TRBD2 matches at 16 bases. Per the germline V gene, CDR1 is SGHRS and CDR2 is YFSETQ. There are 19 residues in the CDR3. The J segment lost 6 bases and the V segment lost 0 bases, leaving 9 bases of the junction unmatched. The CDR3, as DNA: TGCGCCAGCAGCTTGGCCCCGGGACTAGCGGGAGGGGTCGTCAATGAGCAGTTCTTC. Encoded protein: CASSLAPGLAGGVVNEQFF. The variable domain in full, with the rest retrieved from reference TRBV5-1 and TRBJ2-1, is KAGVTQTPRYLIKTRGQQVTLSCSPISGHRSVSWYQQTPGQGLQFLFEYFSETQRNKGNFPGRFSGRQFSNSRSEMNVSTLELGDSALYLCASSLAPGLAGGVVNEQFFGPGTRLTVL.

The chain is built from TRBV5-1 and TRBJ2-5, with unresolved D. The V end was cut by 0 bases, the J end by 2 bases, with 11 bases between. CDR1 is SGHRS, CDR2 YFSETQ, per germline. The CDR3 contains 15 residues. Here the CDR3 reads CASSLAWSPQETQYF. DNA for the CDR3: TGCGCCAGCAGCTTGGCCTGGTCACCACAAGAGACCCAGTACTTC.

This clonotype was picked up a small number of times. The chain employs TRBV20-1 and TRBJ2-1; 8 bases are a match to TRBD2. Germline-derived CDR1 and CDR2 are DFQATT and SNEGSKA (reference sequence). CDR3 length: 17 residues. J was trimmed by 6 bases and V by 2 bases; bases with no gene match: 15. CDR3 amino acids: CSARLMFREGSPNEQFF. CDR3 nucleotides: TGCAGTGCTAGACTTATGTTCCGGGAGGGCTCCCCCAATGAGCAGTTCTTC.

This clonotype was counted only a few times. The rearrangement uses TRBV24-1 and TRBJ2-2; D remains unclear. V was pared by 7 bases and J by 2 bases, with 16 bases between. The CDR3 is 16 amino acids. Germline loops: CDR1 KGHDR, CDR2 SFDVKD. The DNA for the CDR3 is TGTGCCACCAGCCCACGAGGCGACACTAACACCGGGGAGCTGTTTTTT. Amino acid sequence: CATSPRGDTNTGELFF.